This TCR beta chain was recovered during a study of T-cell memory formation after mild COVID-19. Study conclusions and caveats: A second wave expanding day 15 to 37 was CD4+-biased; contracting clones were balanced. Some clones that responded were present in memory (sampled pre-infection), which suggests cross-reactive memory joined.

This clonotype was seen more than once but under ten times. What it binds is not known. CDR1 and CDR2 (germline): MGHRA, YSYEKL. Between the trimmed V and J ends, which lost 1 base and 8 bases, there was a span of 9 bases. CDR3 size: 13 residues. In TCRdb, the 5' RACE reads were re-called with MiXCR into one record per CDR3 protein. The sample lists nearly 350,000 distinct CDR3 sequences; approximately 12% were seen once. The receptor was isolated from a man between 18 and 29 years old who had mild COVID-19 (a few samples of this study predate the infection). Cell type and time point are not known. This chain links TRBV4-1 with TRBJ2-1; no clear D gene. Input material: PBMCs or a T cell subset sorted from them (not recorded which). The CDR3 sequence: CASSQGSPHEQFF. The DNA for the CDR3 is TGCGCCAGCAGCCAAGGGTCCCCTCATGAGCAGTTCTTC.